One and the same sample provided the 23 T cell receptor beta chains below, sequenced in a study of PD-L1 blockade in urothelial cancer. Here immunoSEQ multiplex PCR was the method, and the copy in TCRdb shows in-frame clones only, minus some. Among tens of thousands of clones listed, nearly 90% were seen once. Sequenced material: PBMCs, taken around atezolizumab (anti-PD-L1) treatment. These receptor sequences come from a man aged 60 to 69 with urothelial cancer.

The V and J genes are TRBV29-1 and TRBJ1-3; D not certain. Trimming stripped 4 bases from V and 0 bases from J, with 7 bases between. The CDR3 runs to 13 residues. Germline V gives CDR1 SQVTM, CDR2 ANQGSEA. The CDR3 loop reads CSVGQASGNTIYF. In DNA form, the CDR3 reads TGCAGCGTTGGCCAGGCCTCTGGAAACACCATATATTTT.

This clone is a singleton in its sample. The chain is built from TRBV5-1 and TRBJ2-1; 7 nucleotides align to TRBD2. The CDR3 sequence is 16 residues long. The V and J ends lost 2 bases and 3 bases, in that order; junction bases with no gene match: 8. Germline CDR1 reads SGHRS; CDR2 reads YFSETQ. The CDR3 DNA is TGCGCCAGCAGCTTACCGGGACTACGGATCTACAATGAGCAGTTCTTC. Amino acids: CASSLPGLRIYNEQFF.

The chain couples TRBV5-5 to TRBJ1-6; the D is unclear. Trimming took 0 bases from V and 10 from J, leaving 5 bases between them. Germline values: CDR1 SGHKS, CDR2 YYEKEE (reference sequence). This CDR3 comprises 12 residues. CDR3 loop: CASSLGHSPLHF. CDR3 in DNA: TGTGCCAGCAGCTTGGGGCACTCACCCCTCCACTTT.

This rearrangement joins TRBV5-1 to TRBJ1-3, with 10 bases identical to TRBD1. Germline CDR1 reads SGHRS; CDR2 reads YFSETQ. The trim removed 4 bases at V and 0 bases at J, leaving 7 bases unmatched. The CDR3 totals 17 residues. CDR3 sequence reads: CASSETGGSRSGNTIYF. The CDR3 coding sequence is TGCGCCAGCAGCGAGACAGGGGGCTCCCGCTCTGGAAACACCATATATTTT.

The genes are TRBV5-1 and TRBJ2-1; 8 nucleotides match TRBD2. Germline CDR1 is SGHRS and CDR2 is YFSETQ. CDR3 length: 14 residues. V shed 7 bases, J shed 5 bases, and the junction held 8 bases outside the gene matches. The DNA for the CDR3 is TGCGCCAGCCAGCGGGGGCCATCTAACAATGAGCAGTTCTTC. Residues: CASQRGPSNNEQFF.

The chain links TRBV5-1 to TRBJ2-7, with 7 positions matching TRBD1. CDR1 is SGHRS, CDR2 YFSETQ, per germline. The CDR3 consists of 14 residues. V lost 3 bases to trimming and J lost 1 base; unmatched junction nucleotides: 4. Written as DNA, the CDR3 is TGCGCCAGCAGCTCACGACAGGGTTCCTACGAGCAGTACTTC. It specifies CASSSRQGSYEQYF.

V is TRBV29-1 and J is TRBJ1-1; possible D gene TRBD1, 5 bases. This CDR3 has 12 amino acids. CDR1 and CDR2 (germline): SQVTM, ANQGSEA. V shed 6 bases and J shed 1 base, with 9 bases lying between them. The CDR3 bases are TGCAGCGTCGGCGGACAGAACACTGAAGCTTTCTTT. Residues: CSVGGQNTEAFF.

The chain is built from TRBV4-1 and TRBJ1-5, with D tentatively TRBD1 (6 bases). This CDR3 comprises 15 residues. The V end lost 1 base, the J end lost 3 bases, and 10 bases lay between the germline ends. Germline lookup yields CDR1 MGHRA and CDR2 YSYEKL. The CDR3 sequence: CASSQVGQYNQPQHF. CDR3 nucleotides: TGCGCCAGCAGCCAAGTTGGACAGTACAATCAGCCCCAGCATTTT.

The rearrangement links TRBV7-9 to TRBJ2-4; 8 nucleotides agree with TRBD1. The CDR3 extends over 15 amino acids. The V gene end was trimmed by 5 bases and the J gene end by 1 base; junction bases not matched to a gene: 4. Germline V CDR1 and CDR2: SEHNR, FQNEAQ (reference sequence). For the CDR3, the DNA is TGTGCCAGCAGCCTGGGACAGGCGGCCAAAAACATTCAGTACTTC. Amino acid sequence: CASSLGQAAKNIQYF.

The CDR3 region is CASSLTGDSPLHF. For the CDR3, the DNA is TGTGCCAGCAGTTTAACGGGGGATTCACCCCTCCACTTT. The genes are TRBV7-2 and TRBJ1-6; tentative D call: TRBD1 (5 bases). This CDR3 is 13 amino acids long. The V end lost 6 bases, the J end lost 8 bases, and 11 bases lay between the germline ends. The germline V gene has CDR1 SGHTA and CDR2 FQGNSA.

The chain carries TRBV7-2 and TRBJ2-1; D is perhaps TRBD2 (5 bases). The V gene's germline CDR1 is SGHTA and CDR2 FQGNSA. V was shortened by 4 bases and J by 0 bases, with 13 bases between the two germline ends. This CDR3 contains 16 residues. In DNA, the CDR3 is TGTGCCAGCAGCTCCCCCGAGCGGAGCTCCTACAATGAGCAGTTCTTC. Translated: CASSSPERSSYNEQFF.

This chain connects TRBV7-2 to TRBJ2-5, with D maybe TRBD2 (5 bases). Germline CDR1 reads SGHTA; CDR2 reads FQGNSA. CDR3 length: 14 residues. Trimming stripped 3 bases from V and 5 bases from J, with 13 bases between. CDR3 residues: CASSLLGGRETQYF. DNA for the CDR3: TGTGCCAGCAGCTTGTTAGGAGGTCGGGAGACCCAGTACTTC.

V is TRBV7-9 and J is TRBJ2-7; the D gene is possibly TRBD2 (5 bases). CDR1 is SEHNR, CDR2 FQNEAQ, per germline (reference sequence). The germline V and J ends were trimmed by 5 bases and 1 base, with 24 bases remaining between them. The CDR3 has 18 residues. The CDR3 protein is CASSRLRGSGVVSYEQYF. The CDR3 DNA reads TGTGCCAGCAGCCGACTGCGCGGATCCGGGGTCGTATCCTACGAGCAGTACTTC. The whole variable domain, remainder taken from reference TRBV7-9 and TRBJ2-7, is DTGVSQNPRHKITKRGQNVTFRCDPISEHNRLYWYRQTLGQGPEFLTYFQNEAQLEKSRLLSDRFSAERPKGSFSTLEIQRTEQGDSAMYLCASSRLRGSGVVSYEQYFGPGTRLTVT.

The chain carries TRBV30 and TRBJ1-3; the D is unclear. The CDR3 is made up of 13 amino acids. Looked up from germline, CDR1 is GTSNPN and CDR2 is SVGIG (reference sequence). Between the trimmed V and J ends, which lost 3 bases and 4 bases, there was a span of 10 bases. This CDR3 is CAWSTVAGNTIYF. The CDR3 DNA sequence: TGTGCCTGGAGCACGGTTGCGGGAAACACCATATATTTT.

The rearrangement links TRBV29-1 to TRBJ2-7; D gene uncertain. The CDR3 loop spans 13 amino acids. The germline V gene encodes CDR1 SQVTM and CDR2 ANQGSEA. With 3 bases removed from V and 2 bases from J, the gap between germline ends came to 11 bases. CDR3 sequence: CSVETDDTYEQYF. The CDR3, as DNA: TGCAGCGTTGAGACTGACGATACCTACGAGCAGTACTTC.

The V gene is TRBV7-2, the J gene TRBJ1-6, with TRBD1 as a possible D gene (6 bases). With 2 bases removed from V and 3 bases from J, the gap between germline ends came to 11 bases. This CDR3 has 16 residues. Germline CDR1 reads SGHTA; CDR2 reads FQGNSA. For the CDR3, the DNA is TGTGCCAGCAGCTTACAGGGGCCTCTCTATAATTCACCCCTCCACTTT. Translated, it gives CASSLQGPLYNSPLHF.

The chain couples TRBV7-8 to TRBJ2-1; 7 positions agree with TRBD1. The germline CDR1 and CDR2 sequences are SGHVS and FQNEAQ. CDR3 length: 15 residues. Trimming cost V 4 bases and J 3 bases; bases outside gene matches: 6. Here the CDR3 reads CASSSNRGHYNEQFF. Written as DNA, the CDR3 is TGTGCCAGCAGCTCGAACAGGGGACACTACAATGAGCAGTTCTTC.

V is TRBV29-1 and J is TRBJ2-5, with D perhaps matching TRBD2 (5 bases). The V end was cut by 3 bases, the J end by 1 base, with 9 bases between. The CDR3 has 13 residues. The germline V gene has CDR1 SQVTM and CDR2 ANQGSEA. For the CDR3, the DNA is TGCAGCGTTGATTTAAGCGGCCAAGAGACCCAGTACTTC. It encodes CSVDLSGQETQYF.

The chain has TRBV4-1 and TRBJ1-1, with D maybe TRBD1 (6 bases). Between the trimmed V and J ends, which lost 3 bases and 0 bases, there was a span of 14 bases. CDR3 length: 16 residues. The germline gives CDR1 MGHRA, CDR2 YSYEKL. The CDR3 DNA reads as TGCGCCAGCAGCCAGATCCTCGACAGGATGAACACTGAAGCTTTCTTT. The encoded protein is CASSQILDRMNTEAFF.

The J gene is TRBJ1-2, the V gene TRBV29-1, with 7 bases aligning to TRBD1. The junction had 9 bases not matched to a gene; V was cut back by 2 bases and J by 3 bases. Germline V gives CDR1 SQVTM, CDR2 ANQGSEA. This CDR3 has 15 amino acids. CDR3 region: CSVERGGTAHYGYTF. DNA for the CDR3: TGCAGCGTTGAAAGAGGCGGGACAGCTCACTATGGCTACACCTTC.

This clone was seen more than once but under ten times. The chain employs TRBV7-9 and TRBJ2-2; D gene ambiguous. The V gene lost 4 bases and the J gene lost 2 bases, with 5 bases spanning the gap. This CDR3 has 13 amino acids. Germline values: CDR1 SEHNR, CDR2 FQNEAQ (reference sequence). CDR3 residues: CASSYTNTGELFF. The CDR3 region has the DNA TGTGCCAGCAGCTACACAAACACCGGGGAGCTGTTTTTT.

The chain employs TRBV7-6 and TRBJ2-1; 8 bases align to TRBD2. The V gene end was trimmed by 3 bases and the J gene end by 6 bases; junction bases not matched to a gene: 7. Germline lookup yields CDR1 SGHVS and CDR2 FNYEAQ. The CDR3 is 15 residues long. The CDR3 reads CASSLLLAASNEQFF. The CDR3 nucleotides are TGTGCCAGCAGCTTGTTACTAGCGGCGAGCAATGAGCAGTTCTTC.

The chain has TRBV23-1 and TRBJ1-1; TRBD1 matches at 9 bases. TRBV23-1 is given ORF status, its function remaining uncertain. The CDR3 extends over 17 amino acids. V shed 4 bases, J shed 1 base, and the junction held 10 bases outside the gene matches. CDR3 in amino acids: CASSPTEGQGSNTEAFF. DNA of the CDR3: TGCGCCAGCAGTCCAACAGAGGGACAGGGATCGAACACTGAAGCTTTCTTT.